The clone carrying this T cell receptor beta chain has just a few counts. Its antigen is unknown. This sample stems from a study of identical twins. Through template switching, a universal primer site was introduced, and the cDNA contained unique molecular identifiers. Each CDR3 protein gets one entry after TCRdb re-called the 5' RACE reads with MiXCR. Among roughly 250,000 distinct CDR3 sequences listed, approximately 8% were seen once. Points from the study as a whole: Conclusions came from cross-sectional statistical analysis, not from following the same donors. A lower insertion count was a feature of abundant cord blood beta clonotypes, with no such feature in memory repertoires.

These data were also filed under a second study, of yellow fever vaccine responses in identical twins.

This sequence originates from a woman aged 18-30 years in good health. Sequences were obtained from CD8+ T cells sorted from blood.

The CDR3 DNA is TGTGCCAGCAGTTCCCCCTTCGGGGGATACTACAATGAGCAGTTCTTC. This translates into CASSSPFGGYYNEQFF. The V gene is TRBV28, the J gene TRBJ2-1, with D maybe TRBD2 (6 bases). The CDR3 runs 16 residues. Germline V gene data show CDR1 as MDHEN and CDR2 as SYDVKM. Trimming left V 4 bases short and J 3 bases short, with 16 bases between.